This entry is about one T cell receptor beta chain. At one boundary the junction diverges from the germline segment, which might be a read error. The library came from three nested PCR rounds adapted from ARM-PCR protocols. Using its own MiXCR run on the multiplex PCR reads, TCRdb lists one record per CDR3 protein. The sample lists some 99,000 distinct CDR3 sequences, approximately 82% occurring once. This sample's RNA came from whole unsorted tissue. This specimen comes from a study of tumor and adjacent non-tumor tissue in lung cancer. Overall study: The cohort had around twelve adenocarcinoma, a couple of squamous cell and 1 small cell patients. Each sample yielded a few million productive TCRbeta reads on average.

The length of the CDR3 is 15 residues. Germline values: CDR1 LGHNA, CDR2 YSLEER. What was sequenced was lung tumor tissue. The TCR comes from a woman aged 60-75 years with non-small cell lung cancer. The J gene is TRBJ2-5, the V gene TRBV4-3; D is possibly TRBD2 (6 bases). This CDR3 is CASRQDRGASETQYF. CDR3 bases: TGCGCCAGCCGCCAAGATCGCGGGGCTTCAGAGACCCAGTATTTC.